One sample yielded the 14 T cell receptor beta chains listed below, sequenced in a study of blood T cell repertoires in COVID-19. Using immunoSEQ multiplex PCR, the repertoire was profiled, and TCRdb retains in-frame clones only, with some absent. The profile shows 250,000 to 350,000 clones, 75% to 90% of them singletons. The source material was peripheral blood. All receptors come from a woman aged 30 to 39 with active or convalescent COVID-19.

The chain recombines TRBV7-2 with TRBJ2-5, with no clear D. The CDR3 has 12 amino acids. Germline CDR1 is SGHTA and CDR2 is FQGNSA. The V end was cut by 4 bases, the J end by 11 bases, with 14 bases between. CDR3 nucleotides: TGTGCCAGCAGCTCCCCCCCCCAGAGGCAGTACTTC. The encoded protein is CASSSPPQRQYF. Looking up the rest from reference TRBV7-2 and TRBJ2-5 gives the full variable domain: GAGVSQSPSNKVTEKGKDVELRCDPISGHTALYWYRQSLGQGLEFLIYFQGNSAPDKSGLPSDRFSAERTGGSVSTLTIQRTQQEDSAVYLCASSSPPQRQYFGPGTRLLVL.

The CDR3 here is CATSDPTGSSYNEQFF. The DNA of the CDR3 is TGTGCCACCAGTGACCCGACAGGGAGCTCCTACAATGAGCAGTTCTTC. The chain recombines TRBV24-1 with TRBJ2-1, with 7 positions matching TRBD1. The V and J ends lost 4 bases and 0 bases, in that order; junction bases with no gene match: 5. The CDR3 length is 16 residues. Germline V gene lookup returns CDR1 KGHDR and CDR2 SFDVKD.

This sequence joins TRBV19 and TRBJ1-2, with D maybe TRBD1 (5 bases). The CDR3 has 15 amino acids. Per germline, CDR1 LNHDA and CDR2 SQIVND (reference sequence). Deletions cut 3 bases from V and 0 bases from J, with 11 bases between. The CDR3 reads CASSIGGVSNYGYTF. The CDR3 DNA reads TGTGCCAGTAGTATCGGAGGGGTTTCTAACTATGGCTACACCTTC.

The V call is TRBV5-6, the J call TRBJ1-1, with a possible D match to TRBD1 (6 bases). The CDR3 has 14 residues. CDR1 SGHDT and CDR2 YYEEEE come from the germline V gene. V shed 4 bases and J shed 3 bases, with 13 bases lying between them. For the CDR3, the DNA is TGTGCCAGCAGCCTCACCTCAGGGGACACTGAAGCTTTCTTT. As protein: CASSLTSGDTEAFF. The variable domain in full, completed from reference TRBV5-6 and TRBJ1-1, reads DAGVTQSPTHLIKTRGQQVTLRCSPKSGHDTVSWYQQALGQGPQFIFQYYEEEERQRGNFPDRFSGHQFPNYSSELNVNALLLGDSALYLCASSLTSGDTEAFFGQGTRLTVV.

This chain links TRBV6-5 with TRBJ1-1; 8 bases are shared with TRBD1. Trimming took 6 bases from V and 0 from J; bases not matched to a gene: 3. The V gene's germline CDR1 is MNHEY and CDR2 SVGAGI. CDR3 size: 14 residues. The CDR3 sequence is CASRRTGLNTEAFF. In nucleotides, the CDR3 is TGTGCCAGCAGGCGGACAGGGTTGAACACTGAAGCTTTCTTT.

The J gene is TRBJ2-1, the V gene TRBV9, with TRBD2 identical over 13 bases. The CDR3 has 20 amino acids. The germline V gene encodes CDR1 SGDLS and CDR2 YYNGEE. V shed 3 bases, J shed 0 bases, and the junction held 12 bases outside the gene matches. The CDR3: CASSAVGRTSGGSSYNEQFF. CDR3 in DNA: TGTGCCAGCAGCGCAGTAGGAAGGACTAGCGGGGGAAGCTCCTACAATGAGCAGTTCTTC.

CDR3 in amino acids: CASSFGTGYYNEQFF. Written as DNA, the CDR3 is TGTGCCAGCAGCTTTGGAACGGGTTACTACAATGAGCAGTTCTTC. The gene calls are TRBV7-9 and TRBJ2-1; D is uncertain. The V end lost 3 bases, the J end lost 3 bases, and 12 bases lay between the germline ends. The CDR3 is made up of 15 amino acids. Germline CDR1 and CDR2: SEHNR and FQNEAQ (reference sequence).

The V call is TRBV30, the J call TRBJ1-2, with TRBD1 matching 8 bases. Germline trimming cut 0 bases from V and 6 bases from J; bases unmatched to any gene: 3. CDR3 length equals 13 residues. Per germline, CDR1 GTSNPN and CDR2 SVGIG (reference sequence). In nucleotides, the CDR3 is TGTGCCTGGAGTGTTGACAGGGGTGATGGCTACACCTTC. Protein sequence: CAWSVDRGDGYTF.

The rearrangement joins TRBV5-4 to TRBJ1-2, with 9 bases identical to TRBD1. V was clipped by 4 bases and J by 3 bases; unmatched bases: 7. The V gene's germline CDR1 is SGHNT and CDR2 YYREEE (reference sequence). This CDR3 comprises 15 residues. The CDR3 sequence: CASSAKQGADYGYTF. CDR3 nucleotide sequence: TGTGCCAGCAGCGCGAAACAGGGGGCAGACTATGGCTACACCTTC.

The chain employs TRBV7-3 and TRBJ2-1; possibly TRBD2 for D (6 bases). V was trimmed by 5 bases and J by 10 bases, leaving 18 bases between them. Germline CDR1 and CDR2: SGHTA and FQGTGA. The CDR3 spans 14 residues. The CDR3 DNA sequence: TGTGCCAGCAGCCCCGTTTTCGGGGGAGGCGAGCAGTTCTTC. Protein product: CASSPVFGGGEQFF.

The V call is TRBV6-2 or TRBV6-3, the J call TRBJ2-5; D perhaps matches TRBD1 (5 bases). The CDR3 is made up of 12 amino acids. The V gene lost 2 bases and the J gene lost 7 bases, with 8 bases spanning the gap. From germline, CDR1 is MNHEY and CDR2 SVGEGT. The CDR3 sequence is CASSYPRGTQYF. As DNA, the CDR3 is TGTGCCAGCAGTTACCCTAGGGGGACCCAGTACTTC.

About this clone itself: The same CDR3 is also encoded by other DNA sequences in this sample. The gene calls are TRBV18 and TRBJ1-1; 7 positions agree with TRBD1. Germline trimming cut 4 bases from V and 1 base from J; bases unmatched to any gene: 3. From germline, CDR1 is KGHSH and CDR2 LQKENI. This CDR3 comprises 14 residues. The CDR3 bases are TGTGCCAGCTCACGCCAGGGGGGGAACACTGAAGCTTTCTTT. As protein: CASSRQGGNTEAFF.

This clone occurred once. The chain couples TRBV4-2 to TRBJ2-7, with 12 bases identical to TRBD1. Trimming cost V 0 bases and J 5 bases; bases outside gene matches: 8. This CDR3 is built from 17 residues. CDR1 LGHNA and CDR2 YNFKEQ come from the germline V gene. The CDR3 here is CASSQDLRGQGAHEQYF. In nucleotides, the CDR3 is TGTGCCAGCAGCCAAGACCTCCGGGGACAGGGGGCTCACGAGCAGTACTTC.

The V call is TRBV2, the J call TRBJ1-5; 8 nucleotides line up with TRBD1. Germline-derived CDR1 and CDR2 are SNHLY and FYNNEI. The CDR3 spans 16 residues. Trimming at V came to 6 bases and at J to 3 bases, leaving 10 bases not matched to a gene. The CDR3 bases are TGTGCCAGCAGAGCCACAGGGGGACCGGACAATCAGCCCCAGCATTTT. It is translated as CASRATGGPDNQPQHF.